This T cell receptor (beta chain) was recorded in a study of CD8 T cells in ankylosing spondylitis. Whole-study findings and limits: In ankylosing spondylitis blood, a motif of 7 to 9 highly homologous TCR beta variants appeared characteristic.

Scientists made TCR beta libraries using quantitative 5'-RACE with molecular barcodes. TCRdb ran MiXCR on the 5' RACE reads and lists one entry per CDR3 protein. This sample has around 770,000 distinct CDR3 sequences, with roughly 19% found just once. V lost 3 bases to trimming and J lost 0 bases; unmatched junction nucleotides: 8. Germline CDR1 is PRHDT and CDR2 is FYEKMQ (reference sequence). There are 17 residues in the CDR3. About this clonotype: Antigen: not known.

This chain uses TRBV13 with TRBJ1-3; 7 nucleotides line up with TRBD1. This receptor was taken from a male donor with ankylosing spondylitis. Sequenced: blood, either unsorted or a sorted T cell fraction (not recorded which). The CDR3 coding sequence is TGTGCCAGCAGCTTCCCAAGACAGGGCCTCTCTGGAAACACCATATATTTT. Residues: CASSFPRQGLSGNTIYF.